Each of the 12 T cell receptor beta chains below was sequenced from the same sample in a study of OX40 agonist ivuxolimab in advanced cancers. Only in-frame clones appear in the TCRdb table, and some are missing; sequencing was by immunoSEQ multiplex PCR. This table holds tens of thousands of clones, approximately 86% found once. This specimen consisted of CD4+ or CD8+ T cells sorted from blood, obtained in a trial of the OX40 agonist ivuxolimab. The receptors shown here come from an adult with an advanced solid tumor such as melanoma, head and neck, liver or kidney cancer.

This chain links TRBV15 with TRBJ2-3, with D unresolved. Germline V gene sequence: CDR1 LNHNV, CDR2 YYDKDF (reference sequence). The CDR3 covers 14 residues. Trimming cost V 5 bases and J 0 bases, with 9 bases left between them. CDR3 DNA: TGTGCCACCAGCGGTAGGGTTAGCACAGATACGCAGTATTTT. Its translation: CATSGRVSTDTQYF.

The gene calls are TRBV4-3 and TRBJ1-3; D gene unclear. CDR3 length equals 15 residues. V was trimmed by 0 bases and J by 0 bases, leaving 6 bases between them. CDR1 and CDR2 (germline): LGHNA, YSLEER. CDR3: CASSQESGSGNTIYF. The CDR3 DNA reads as TGCGCCAGCAGCCAAGAATCTGGCTCTGGAAACACCATATATTTT.

The CDR3 region is CASSRAGASYEQYF. In DNA, the CDR3 is TGTGCCAGCAGTCGCGCCGGGGCTAGCTACGAGCAGTACTTC. The chain has TRBV27 and TRBJ2-7; D is perhaps TRBD1 or TRBD2 (5 bases each). Germline assignment: CDR1 MNHEY and CDR2 SMNVEV (reference sequence). Trimming removed 5 bases from V and 3 bases from J, with 14 bases in between. The CDR3 consists of 14 residues.

The CDR3, as DNA: TGCGCCAGCAGCCATCCTAGGGCAGGGAACTCCTACGAGCAGTACTTC. Translating it yields CASSHPRAGNSYEQYF. J is TRBJ2-7 and V is TRBV4-1, with a tentative D call TRBD1 (5 bases). Germline CDR1 is MGHRA and CDR2 is YSYEKL. The ends were cut back, 3 bases at V and 0 bases at J, with 15 bases in the middle. The CDR3 is 16 amino acids.

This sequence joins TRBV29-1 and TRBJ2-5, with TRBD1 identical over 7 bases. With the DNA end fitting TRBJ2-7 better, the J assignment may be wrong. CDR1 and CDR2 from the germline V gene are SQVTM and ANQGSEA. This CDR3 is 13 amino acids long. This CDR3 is CSVEGPGGYEQYF. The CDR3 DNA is TGCAGCGTTGAGGGCCCAGGGGGCTACGAGCAGTACTTC.

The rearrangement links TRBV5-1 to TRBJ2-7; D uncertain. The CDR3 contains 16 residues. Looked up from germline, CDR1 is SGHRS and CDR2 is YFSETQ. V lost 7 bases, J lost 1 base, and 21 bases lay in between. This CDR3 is CASGLAPSPPSYEQYF. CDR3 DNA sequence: TGCGCCAGCGGTCTCGCCCCGTCCCCTCCTTCCTACGAGCAGTACTTC.

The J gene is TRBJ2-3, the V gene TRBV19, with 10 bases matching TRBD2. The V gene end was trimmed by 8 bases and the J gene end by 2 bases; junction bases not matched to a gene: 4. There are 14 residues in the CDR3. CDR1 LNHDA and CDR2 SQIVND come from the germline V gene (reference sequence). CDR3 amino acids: CASHLAGATDTQYF. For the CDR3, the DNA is TGTGCCAGTCACCTAGCGGGAGCCACAGATACGCAGTATTTT.

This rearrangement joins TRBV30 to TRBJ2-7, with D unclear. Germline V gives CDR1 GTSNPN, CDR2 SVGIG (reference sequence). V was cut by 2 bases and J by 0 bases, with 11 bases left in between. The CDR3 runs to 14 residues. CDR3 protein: CAWSPARSSYEQYF. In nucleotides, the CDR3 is TGTGCCTGGAGTCCCGCGAGGAGCTCCTACGAGCAGTACTTC.

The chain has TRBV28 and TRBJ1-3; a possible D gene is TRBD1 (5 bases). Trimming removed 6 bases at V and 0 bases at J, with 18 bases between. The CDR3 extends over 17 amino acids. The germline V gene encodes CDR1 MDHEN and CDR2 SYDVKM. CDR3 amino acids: CASRPRWGLVSGNTIYF. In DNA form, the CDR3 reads TGTGCCAGCAGACCGCGGTGGGGCTTAGTCTCTGGAAACACCATATATTTT.

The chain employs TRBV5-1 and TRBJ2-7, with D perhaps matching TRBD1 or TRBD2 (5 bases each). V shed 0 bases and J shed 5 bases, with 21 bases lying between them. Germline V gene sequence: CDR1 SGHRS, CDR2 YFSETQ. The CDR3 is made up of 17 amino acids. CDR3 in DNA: TGCGCCAGCAGCTTGGATGTTGTCCAGGGAGTCTACAACGAGCAGTACTTC. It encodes CASSLDVVQGVYNEQYF.

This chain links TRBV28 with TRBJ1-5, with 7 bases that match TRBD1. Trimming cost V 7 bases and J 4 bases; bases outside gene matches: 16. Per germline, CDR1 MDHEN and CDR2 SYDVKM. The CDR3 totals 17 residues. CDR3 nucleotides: TGTGCCAGCACCTCCCCTCTTGACAGGGCGGGTAATCAGCCCCAGCATTTT. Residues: CASTSPLDRAGNQPQHF.

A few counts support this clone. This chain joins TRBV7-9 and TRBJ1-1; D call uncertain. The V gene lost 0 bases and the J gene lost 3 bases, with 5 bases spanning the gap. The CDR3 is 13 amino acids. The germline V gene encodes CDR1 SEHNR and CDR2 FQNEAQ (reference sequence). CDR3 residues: CASSLAGYTEAFF. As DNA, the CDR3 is TGTGCCAGCAGCTTAGCGGGCTACACTGAAGCTTTCTTT. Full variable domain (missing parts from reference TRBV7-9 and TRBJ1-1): DTGVSQNPRHKITKRGQNVTFRCDPISEHNRLYWYRQTLGQGPEFLTYFQNEAQLEKSRLLSDRFSAERPKGSFSTLEIQRTEQGDSAMYLCASSLAGYTEAFFGQGTRLTVV.